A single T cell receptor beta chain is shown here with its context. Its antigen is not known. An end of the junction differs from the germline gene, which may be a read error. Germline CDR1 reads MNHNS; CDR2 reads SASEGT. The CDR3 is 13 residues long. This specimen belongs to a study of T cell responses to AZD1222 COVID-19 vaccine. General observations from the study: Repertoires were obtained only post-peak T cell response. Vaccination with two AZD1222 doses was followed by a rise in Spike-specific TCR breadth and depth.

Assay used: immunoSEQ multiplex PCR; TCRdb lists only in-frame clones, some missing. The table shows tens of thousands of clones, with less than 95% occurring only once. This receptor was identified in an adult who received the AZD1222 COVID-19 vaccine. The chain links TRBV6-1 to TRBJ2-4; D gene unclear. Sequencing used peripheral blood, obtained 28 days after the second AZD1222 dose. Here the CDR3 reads CASSKARGDIQYF. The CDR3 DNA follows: TGTGCCAGCAGTAAAGCTCGTGGGGACATTCAGTACTTC.